This T cell receptor beta chain was sequenced during a study of T cells in Graves' hyperthyroidism and ophthalmopathy. The germline V gene has CDR1 MNHEY and CDR2 SVGAGI. This CDR3 spans 15 amino acids. This clonotype was counted once. A junction boundary mismatches the germline segment, possibly from a read error. It was RNA transcripts that yielded the amplified TCR beta CDR3 regions. HTBI primers were used for first-round RT-PCR of the TCR CDR3. TCRdb analysed the multiplex PCR reads with MiXCR anew, one entry per CDR3 protein. Of some 500,000 distinct CDR3 sequences listed, around a quarter are singletons.

This chain uses TRBV6-5 with TRBJ2-7, with D perhaps matching TRBD1 (5 bases). The clonotype was recovered from a woman aged 30 to 39 with Graves' ophthalmopathy. Sequenced material: blood. The CDR3 coding sequence is TGTTCCAGCAGTTACTCAGGGCGGCCCTGGTGGGATCAGTACTTC. As protein: CSSSYSGRPWWDQYF.